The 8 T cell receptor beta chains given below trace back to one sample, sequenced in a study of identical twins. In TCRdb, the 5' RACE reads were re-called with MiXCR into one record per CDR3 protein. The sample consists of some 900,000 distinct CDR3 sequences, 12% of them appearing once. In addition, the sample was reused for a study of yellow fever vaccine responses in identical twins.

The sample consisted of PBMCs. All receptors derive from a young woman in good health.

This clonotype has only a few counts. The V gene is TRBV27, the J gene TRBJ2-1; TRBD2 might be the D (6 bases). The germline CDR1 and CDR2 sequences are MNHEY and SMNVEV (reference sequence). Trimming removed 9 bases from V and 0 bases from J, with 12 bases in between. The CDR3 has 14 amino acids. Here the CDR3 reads CASQTSHSYNEQFF. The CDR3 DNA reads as TGTGCCAGTCAGACTAGTCACTCCTACAATGAGCAGTTCTTC.

CDR3 nucleotide sequence: TGTGCCATCAGTGTGGGGACATACGAGCAGTACTTC. It yields the protein CAISVGTYEQYF. The V call is TRBV10-3, the J call TRBJ2-7; D might be TRBD1 (6 bases). The CDR3 spans 12 residues. V was clipped by 4 bases and J by 4 bases, with 8 bases between them. Germline values: CDR1 ENHRY, CDR2 SYGVKD.

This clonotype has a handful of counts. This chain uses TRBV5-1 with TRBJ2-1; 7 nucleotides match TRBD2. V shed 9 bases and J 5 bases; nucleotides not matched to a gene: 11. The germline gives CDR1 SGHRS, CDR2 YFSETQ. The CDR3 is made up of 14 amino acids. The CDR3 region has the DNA TGCGCCACAAAACGGCCTAGCGGAAACAATGAGCAGTTCTTC. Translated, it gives CATKRPSGNNEQFF.

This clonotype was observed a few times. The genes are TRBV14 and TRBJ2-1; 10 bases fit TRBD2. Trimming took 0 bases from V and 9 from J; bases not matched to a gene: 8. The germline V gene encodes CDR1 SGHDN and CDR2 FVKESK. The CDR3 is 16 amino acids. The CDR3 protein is CASSQEIASGRSEQFF. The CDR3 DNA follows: TGTGCCAGCAGCCAAGAGATTGCTAGCGGGAGATCTGAGCAGTTCTTC.

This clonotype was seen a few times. The CDR3 DNA reads TGTGCCAGCAGCTTCTCCGGGGGAGCTTATCAGCCCCAGCATTTT. This translates into CASSFSGGAYQPQHF. The chain combines TRBV7-2 with TRBJ1-5; D is possibly TRBD1 (5 bases). In germline, CDR1 is SGHTA, CDR2 FQGNSA. V lost 3 bases to trimming and J lost 5 bases, with 14 bases between them. This CDR3 contains 15 residues.

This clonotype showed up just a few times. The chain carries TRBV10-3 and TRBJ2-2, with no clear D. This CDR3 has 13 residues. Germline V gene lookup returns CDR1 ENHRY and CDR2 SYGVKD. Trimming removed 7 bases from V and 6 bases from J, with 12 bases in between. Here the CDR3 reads CAITASGSGELFF. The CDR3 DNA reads TGTGCCATCACCGCGTCTGGATCCGGGGAGCTGTTTTTT.

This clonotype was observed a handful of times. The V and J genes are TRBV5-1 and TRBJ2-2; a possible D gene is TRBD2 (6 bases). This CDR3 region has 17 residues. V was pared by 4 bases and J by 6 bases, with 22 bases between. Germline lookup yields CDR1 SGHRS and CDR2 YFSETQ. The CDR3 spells CASSPDGGGWLAGELFF. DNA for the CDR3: TGCGCCAGCAGCCCAGACGGTGGGGGGTGGCTCGCCGGGGAGCTGTTTTTT.

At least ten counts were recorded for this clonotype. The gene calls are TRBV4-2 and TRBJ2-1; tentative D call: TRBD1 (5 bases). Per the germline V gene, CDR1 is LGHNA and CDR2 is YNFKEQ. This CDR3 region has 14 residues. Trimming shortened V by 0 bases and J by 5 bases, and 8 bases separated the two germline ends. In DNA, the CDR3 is TGTGCCAGCAGCCAAGATCTGGGGCACAATGAGCAGTTCTTC. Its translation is CASSQDLGHNEQFF.